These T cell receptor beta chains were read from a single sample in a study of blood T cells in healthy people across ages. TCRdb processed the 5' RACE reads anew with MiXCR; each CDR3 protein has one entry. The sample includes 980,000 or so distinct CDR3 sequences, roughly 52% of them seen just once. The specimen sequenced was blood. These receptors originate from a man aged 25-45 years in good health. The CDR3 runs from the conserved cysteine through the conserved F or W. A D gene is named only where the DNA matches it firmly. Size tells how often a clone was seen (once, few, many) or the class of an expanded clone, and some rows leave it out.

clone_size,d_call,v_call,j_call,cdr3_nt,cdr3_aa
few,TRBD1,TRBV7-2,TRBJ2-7,TGTGCCAGCAGCTTAATGGACAGGGGCAACGAGCAGTACTTC,CASSLMDRGNEQYF
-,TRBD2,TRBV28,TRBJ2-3,TGTGCCAGCAGTGGCGGGGGGGCCAGGACGCAGTATTTT,CASSGGGARTQYF
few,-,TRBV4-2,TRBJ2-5,TGTGCCAGCAGCCAAGATGCGGATGAGACCCAGTACTTC,CASSQDADETQYF
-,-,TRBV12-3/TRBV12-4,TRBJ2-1,TGTGCCAGCAGTTTTATCGGACTAACCCACAATGAGCAGTTCTTC,CASSFIGLTHNEQFF
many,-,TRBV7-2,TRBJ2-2,TGTGCCAGCAGTTTAACGGGGGGCCGGACCGGGGAGCTGTTTTTT,CASSLTGGRTGELFF
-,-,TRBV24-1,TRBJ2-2,TGTGCCACCGAAGAGGGGCGGACCAACACCGGGGAGCTGTTTTTT,CATEEGRTNTGELFF
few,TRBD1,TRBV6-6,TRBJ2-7,TGTGCCAGCAGTAAGGGTACAGGGGCCGAGCAGTACTTC,CASSKGTGAEQYF
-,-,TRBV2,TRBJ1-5,TGTGCCAGCAGTGCCCCTCCCAATCAGCCCCAGCATTTT,CASSAPPNQPQHF
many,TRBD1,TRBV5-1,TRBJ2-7,TGCGCCAGCACCGCCCGACCCACACAGGGGAATTTGCCCTACGAGCAGTACTTC,CASTARPTQGNLPYEQYF
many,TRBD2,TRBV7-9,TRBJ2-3,TGTGCCAGCAGCTTCGGGACTAGATCCGCGGATACGCAGTATTTT,CASSFGTRSADTQYF
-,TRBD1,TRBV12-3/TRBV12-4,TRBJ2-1,TGTGCCAGCACCAGGATGCGACAGGGGATAAATGAGCAGTTCTTC,CASTRMRQGINEQFF
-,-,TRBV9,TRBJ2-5,TGTGCCAGCAGCGGGACAGAGGGAGAGACCCAGTACTTC,CASSGTEGETQYF
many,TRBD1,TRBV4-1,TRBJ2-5,TGTGCCAGCAGTAGGGGGCCACAAGAGACCCAGTACTTC,CASSRGPQETQYF